This T cell receptor (beta chain) was found in a study of cytomegalovirus exposure and HLA in healthy donors. This clone turned up a few times. The antigen is undetermined. In the PCR, 60 Vbeta and 13 Jbeta primers were used. The protocol was immunoSEQ multiplex PCR, while the TCRdb copy is restricted to in-frame clones and leaves out a portion. The sample consists of 160,000 or so clones, approximately 84% of them appearing once. The study's findings and limits: A missense variant in DCLRE1C was later tied to TCR beta V- and J-gene trimming. Earlier findings revealed that most TCR beta V segments proved productive either about 87% or about 30% of the time. The majority of CMV-associated TCR beta chains were reported as apparently HLA-restricted in a later analysis. Sequencing artifact likely explains a cluster of highly shared sequence variants.

Trimming cost V 1 base and J 6 bases, with 9 bases left between them. Germline CDR1 and CDR2: SGHAT and FQDESV (reference sequence). This CDR3 spans 13 amino acids. The chain couples TRBV11-1 to TRBJ1-1; D might be TRBD1 (5 bases). Sequenced sample: PBMCs. The receptor comes from a male donor in good health and CMV-seropositive. The CDR3 sequence: CASSLEGYAEAFF. The CDR3 DNA reads as TGTGCCAGCAGCTTAGAGGGGTACGCTGAAGCTTTCTTT.